This T cell receptor beta chain was retrieved from a study of blood T cell repertoires in COVID-19. Across the study: The samples span acute and convalescent COVID-19 from the United States, Italy and Spain. Nucleic acid was either cDNA or gDNA, and it came from T cells, B-cell-depleted T cells, or PBMCs.

Methods used by the authors: Reference gene primer amplification gave estimated nucleated cell counts. TCRdb's copy holds only in-frame clones and misses some; the assay was immunoSEQ multiplex PCR. The V and J calls and clone size are taken from that table; D and trimming were inferred from the DNA. Altogether approximately 300,000 clones are present, about nine tenths being singletons, with the ten largest covering roughly 2%. This CDR3 is built from 12 residues. Trimming took 6 bases from V and 12 from J; bases not matched to a gene: 10. Germline V lookup: CDR1 SGHAT, CDR2 FQNNGV. The TCR sequence derives from a woman in her forties or fifties who had recovered from COVID-19. Sample: peripheral blood. This sequence joins TRBV11-2 and TRBJ2-7; 8 positions agree with TRBD1. CDR3 sequence (DNA): TGTGCCAGCAGGAACCCCTGGACAGGGTTGTACTTC. Translating it yields CASRNPWTGLYF.